This T cell receptor (beta chain) was documented in a study of OX40 agonist ivuxolimab in advanced cancers. Study context: Hepatocellular carcinoma, melanoma, renal cell or head and neck cancer occurred in dose-escalation patients. Regarding the study as a whole: Expanded peripheral T cell antigen specificity was not determined.

Blood draws occurred at baseline, cycle 4 day 1, and cycle 7 day 1. A remark on this clone: The antigen remains undetermined.

Unmatched junction bases numbered 15, after V lost 4 bases and J lost 2 bases. Looked up from germline, CDR1 is SEHNR and CDR2 is FQNEAQ (reference sequence). The CDR3 has 18 amino acids. The protocol was immunoSEQ multiplex PCR, while the TCRdb copy is restricted to in-frame clones and leaves out a portion. The sample contains about 46,000 clones, roughly four fifths of which appear only once. The sequence was obtained from an adult with an advanced solid tumor such as melanoma, head and neck, liver or kidney cancer. V and J are TRBV7-9 and TRBJ2-7, with 9 positions matching TRBD2. Sample: CD4+ or CD8+ T cells sorted from blood, taken in a trial of the OX40 agonist ivuxolimab. CDR3 loop: CASSSYGASGRPTYEQYF. CDR3 nucleotide sequence: TGTGCCAGCAGCTCTTATGGGGCCAGCGGGAGGCCCACCTACGAGCAGTACTTC.